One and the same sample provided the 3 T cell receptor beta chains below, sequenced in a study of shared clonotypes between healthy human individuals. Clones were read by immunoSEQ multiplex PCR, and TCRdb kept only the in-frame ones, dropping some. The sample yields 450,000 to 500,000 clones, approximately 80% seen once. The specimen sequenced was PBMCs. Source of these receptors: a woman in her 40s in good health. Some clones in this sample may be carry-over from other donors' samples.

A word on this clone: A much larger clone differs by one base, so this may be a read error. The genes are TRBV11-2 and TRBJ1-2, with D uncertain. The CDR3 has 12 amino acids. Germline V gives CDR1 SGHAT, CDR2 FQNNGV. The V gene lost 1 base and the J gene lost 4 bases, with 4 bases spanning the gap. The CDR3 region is CASSLGGYGYTF. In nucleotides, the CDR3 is TGTGCCAGCAGCTTAGGGGGCTATGGCTACACCTTC. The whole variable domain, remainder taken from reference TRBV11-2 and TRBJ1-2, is EAGVAQSPRYKIIEKRQSVAFWCNPISGHATLYWYQQILGQGPKLLIQFQNNGVVDDSQLPKDRFSAERLKGVDSTLKIQPAKLEDSAVYLCASSLGGYGYTFGSGTRLTVV.

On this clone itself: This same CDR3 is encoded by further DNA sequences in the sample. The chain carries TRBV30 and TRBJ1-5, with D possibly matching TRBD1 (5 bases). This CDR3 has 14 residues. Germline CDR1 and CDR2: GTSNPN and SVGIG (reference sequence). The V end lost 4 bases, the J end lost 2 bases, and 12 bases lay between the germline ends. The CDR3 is CAWTPGQRNQPQHF. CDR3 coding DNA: TGTGCCTGGACGCCGGGGCAGCGCAATCAGCCCCAGCATTTT. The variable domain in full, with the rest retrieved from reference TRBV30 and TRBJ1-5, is SQTIHQWPATLVQPVGSPLSLECTVEGTSNPNLYWYRQAAGRGLQLLFYSVGIGQISSEVPQNLSASRPQDRQFILSSKKLLLSDSGFYLCAWTPGQRNQPQHFGDGTRLSIL.

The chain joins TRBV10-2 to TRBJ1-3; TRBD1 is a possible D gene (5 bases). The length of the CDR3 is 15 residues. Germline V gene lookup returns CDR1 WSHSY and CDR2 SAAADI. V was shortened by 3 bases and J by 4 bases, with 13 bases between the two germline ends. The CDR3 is CASSDVGAPGNTIYF. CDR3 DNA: TGCGCCAGCAGTGACGTTGGGGCGCCCGGAAACACCATATATTTT.